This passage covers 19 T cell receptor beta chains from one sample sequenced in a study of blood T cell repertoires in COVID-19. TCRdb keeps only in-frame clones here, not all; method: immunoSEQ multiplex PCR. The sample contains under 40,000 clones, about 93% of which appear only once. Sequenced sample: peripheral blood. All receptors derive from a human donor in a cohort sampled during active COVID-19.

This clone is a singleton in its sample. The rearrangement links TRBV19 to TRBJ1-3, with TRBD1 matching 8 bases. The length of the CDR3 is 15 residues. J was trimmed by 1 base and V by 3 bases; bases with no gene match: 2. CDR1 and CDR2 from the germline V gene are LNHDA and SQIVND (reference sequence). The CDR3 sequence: CASSIRTGSGNTIYF. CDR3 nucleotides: TGTGCCAGTAGTATCCGGACAGGGTCTGGAAACACCATATATTTT.

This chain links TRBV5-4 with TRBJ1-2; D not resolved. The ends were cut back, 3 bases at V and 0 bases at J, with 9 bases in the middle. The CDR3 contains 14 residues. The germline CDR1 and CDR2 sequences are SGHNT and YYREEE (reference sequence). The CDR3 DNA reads TGTGCCAGCAGCTCCCCCACAGCTAACTATGGCTACACCTTC. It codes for CASSSPTANYGYTF.

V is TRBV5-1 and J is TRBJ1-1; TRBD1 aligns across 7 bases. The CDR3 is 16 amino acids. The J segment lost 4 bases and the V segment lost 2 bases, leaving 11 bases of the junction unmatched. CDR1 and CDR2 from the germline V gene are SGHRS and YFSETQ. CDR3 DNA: TGCGCCAGCAGCTTACTCCCCGGGACAGAGATCACTGAAGCTTTCTTT. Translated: CASSLLPGTEITEAFF.

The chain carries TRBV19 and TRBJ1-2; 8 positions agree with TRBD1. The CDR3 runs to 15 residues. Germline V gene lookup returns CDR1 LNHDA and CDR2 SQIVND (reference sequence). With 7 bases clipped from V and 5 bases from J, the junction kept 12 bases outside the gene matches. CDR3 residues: CASIEAGQVRYGYTF. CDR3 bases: TGTGCCAGTATTGAAGCGGGACAGGTCCGTTATGGCTACACCTTC. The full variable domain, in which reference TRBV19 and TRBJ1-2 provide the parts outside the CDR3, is DGGITQSPKYLFRKEGQNVTLSCEQNLNHDAMYWYRQDPGQGLRLIYYSQIVNDFQKGDIAEGYSVSREKKESFPLTVTSAQKNPTAFYLCASIEAGQVRYGYTFGSGTRLTVV.

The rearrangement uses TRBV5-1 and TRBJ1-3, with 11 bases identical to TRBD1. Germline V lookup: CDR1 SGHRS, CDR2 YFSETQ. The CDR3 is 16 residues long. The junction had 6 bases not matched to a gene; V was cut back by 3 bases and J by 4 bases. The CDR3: CASSSGQGAAGNTIYF. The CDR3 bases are TGCGCCAGCAGCTCCGGACAGGGGGCAGCCGGAAACACCATATATTTT.

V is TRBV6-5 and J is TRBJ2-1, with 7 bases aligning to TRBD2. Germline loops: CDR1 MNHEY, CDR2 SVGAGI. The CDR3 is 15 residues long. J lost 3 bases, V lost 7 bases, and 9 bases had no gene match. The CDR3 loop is CASTRRGSDYNEQFF. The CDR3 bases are TGTGCCAGCACCAGGCGGGGGTCGGACTACAATGAGCAGTTCTTC.

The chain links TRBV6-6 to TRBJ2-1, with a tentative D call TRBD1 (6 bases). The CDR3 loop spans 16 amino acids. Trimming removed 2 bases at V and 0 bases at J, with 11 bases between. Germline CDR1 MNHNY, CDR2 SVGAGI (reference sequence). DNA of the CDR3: TGTGCCAGCAGTTACACCGGACAGTTCTCCTACAATGAGCAGTTCTTC. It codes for CASSYTGQFSYNEQFF.

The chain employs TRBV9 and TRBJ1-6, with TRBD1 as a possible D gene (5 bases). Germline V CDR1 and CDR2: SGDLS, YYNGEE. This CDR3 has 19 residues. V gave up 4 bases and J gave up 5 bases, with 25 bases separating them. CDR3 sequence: CASSPTRTGRPIDNSPLHF. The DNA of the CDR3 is TGTGCCAGCAGCCCCACTCGAACAGGCCGACCTATAGATAATTCACCCCTCCACTTT.

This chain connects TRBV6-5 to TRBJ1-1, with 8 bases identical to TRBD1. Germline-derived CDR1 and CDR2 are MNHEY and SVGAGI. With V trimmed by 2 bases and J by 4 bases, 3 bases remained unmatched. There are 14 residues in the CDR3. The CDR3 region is CASSYHDRGTEAFF. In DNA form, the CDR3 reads TGTGCCAGCAGTTACCATGACAGGGGCACTGAAGCTTTCTTT.

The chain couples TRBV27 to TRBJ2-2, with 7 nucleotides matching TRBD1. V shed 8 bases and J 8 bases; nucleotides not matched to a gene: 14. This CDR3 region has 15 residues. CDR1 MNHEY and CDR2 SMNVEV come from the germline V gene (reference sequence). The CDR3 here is CASGPSYRGAGELFF. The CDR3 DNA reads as TGTGCCAGCGGACCCTCTTACAGGGGAGCGGGGGAGCTGTTTTTT.

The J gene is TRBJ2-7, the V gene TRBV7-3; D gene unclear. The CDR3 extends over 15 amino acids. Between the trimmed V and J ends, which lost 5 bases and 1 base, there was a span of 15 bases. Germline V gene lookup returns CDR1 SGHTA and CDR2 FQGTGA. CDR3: CASSPLNLVSYEQYF. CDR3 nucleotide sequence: TGTGCCAGCAGCCCCCTCAACTTGGTTTCCTACGAGCAGTACTTC.

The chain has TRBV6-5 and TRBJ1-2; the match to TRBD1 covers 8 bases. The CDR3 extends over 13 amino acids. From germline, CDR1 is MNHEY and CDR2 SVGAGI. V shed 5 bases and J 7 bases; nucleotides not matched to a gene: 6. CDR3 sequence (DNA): TGTGCCAGCAGTCTTCAAGGACAGGGTGGCTACACCTTC. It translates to CASSLQGQGGYTF.

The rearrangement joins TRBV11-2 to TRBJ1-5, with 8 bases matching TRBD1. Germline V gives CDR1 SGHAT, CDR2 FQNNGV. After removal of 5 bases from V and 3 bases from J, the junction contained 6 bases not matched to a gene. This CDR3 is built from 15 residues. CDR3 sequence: CASSERQGNNQPQHF. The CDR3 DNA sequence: TGTGCCAGCAGCGAACGACAGGGGAACAATCAGCCCCAGCATTTT.

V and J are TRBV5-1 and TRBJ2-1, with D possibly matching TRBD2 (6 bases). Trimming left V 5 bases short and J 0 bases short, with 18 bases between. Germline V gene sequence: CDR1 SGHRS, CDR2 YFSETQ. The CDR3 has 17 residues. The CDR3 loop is CASSPTLALSSYNEQFF. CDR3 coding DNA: TGCGCCAGCAGTCCCACTCTAGCGTTGAGCTCCTACAATGAGCAGTTCTTC.

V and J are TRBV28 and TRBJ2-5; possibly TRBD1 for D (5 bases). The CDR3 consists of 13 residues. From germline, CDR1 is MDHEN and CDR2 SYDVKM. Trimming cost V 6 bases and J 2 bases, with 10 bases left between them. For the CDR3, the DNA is TGTGCCAGCAGGGACAAACGTCAAGAGACCCAGTACTTC. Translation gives CASRDKRQETQYF.

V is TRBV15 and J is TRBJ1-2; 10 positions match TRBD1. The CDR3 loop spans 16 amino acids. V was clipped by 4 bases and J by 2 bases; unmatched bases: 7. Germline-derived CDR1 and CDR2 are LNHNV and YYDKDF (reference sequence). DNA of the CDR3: TGTGCCACCAGCACCGGGAGGGGACAGGGGAACTATGGCTACACCTTC. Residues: CATSTGRGQGNYGYTF.

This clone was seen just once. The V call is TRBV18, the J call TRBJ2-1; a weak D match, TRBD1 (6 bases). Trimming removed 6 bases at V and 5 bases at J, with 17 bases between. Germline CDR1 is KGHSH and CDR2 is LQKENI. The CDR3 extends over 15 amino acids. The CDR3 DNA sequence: TGTGCCAGCTCGCGCGGCAGGGGTTACGACAATGAGCAGTTCTTC. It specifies CASSRGRGYDNEQFF.

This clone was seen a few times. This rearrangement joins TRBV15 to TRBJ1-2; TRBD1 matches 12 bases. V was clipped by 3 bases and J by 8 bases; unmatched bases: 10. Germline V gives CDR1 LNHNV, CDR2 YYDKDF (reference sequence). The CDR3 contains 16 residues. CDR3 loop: CATSSTGTGGYSGYTF. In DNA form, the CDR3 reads TGTGCCACCAGCAGTACCGGGACAGGGGGCTACTCCGGCTACACCTTC.

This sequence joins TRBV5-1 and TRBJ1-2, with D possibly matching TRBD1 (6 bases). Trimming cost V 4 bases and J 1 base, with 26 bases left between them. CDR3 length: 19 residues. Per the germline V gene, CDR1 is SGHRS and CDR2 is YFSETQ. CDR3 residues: CASSLNLRGGWRLNYGYTF. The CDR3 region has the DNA TGCGCCAGCAGCCTTAATTTGCGCGGGGGCTGGCGCCTTAACTATGGCTACACCTTC.